This passage covers 24 T cell receptor beta chains from one sample sequenced in a study of blood T cells in healthy people across ages. Alongside a J-beta primer mix, a sample-barcoded 5' primer served in a second PCR lasting about 7 to 12 cycles. TCRdb itself ran the 5' RACE reads through MiXCR, one entry per CDR3 protein. Of about 640,000 distinct CDR3 sequences in the sample, 58% are singletons; the top ten hold roughly 34%. Specimen: blood. Source of these receptors: a man between 60 and 75 years old in good health.

A few counts support this clonotype. This chain joins TRBV10-3 and TRBJ2-1; TRBD2 aligns across 10 bases. The CDR3 is 15 residues long. The V segment lost 2 bases and the J segment 8 bases; nucleotides outside the gene matches: 6. Per germline, CDR1 ENHRY and CDR2 SYGVKD. The CDR3 DNA sequence: TGTGCCATCAGTGAGACTAGCGGGATCGGCTATGAGCAGTTCTTC. Amino acid sequence: CAISETSGIGYEQFF.

This chain links TRBV15 with TRBJ2-4, with 7 bases matching TRBD1. Trimming cost V 0 bases and J 0 bases; bases outside gene matches: 14. CDR1 and CDR2 from the germline V gene are LNHNV and YYDKDF (reference sequence). The CDR3 consists of 20 residues. The chain's CDR3 is CATSRDRGHMTGRAKNIQYF. The DNA of the CDR3 is TGTGCCACCAGCAGAGATAGGGGCCACATGACAGGGAGAGCCAAAAACATTCAGTACTTC.

This chain uses TRBV10-1 with TRBJ2-5, with a tentative D call TRBD2 (6 bases). The CDR3 is 14 amino acids. Per the germline V gene, CDR1 is WNHNN and CDR2 is SYGVQD (reference sequence). V lost 0 bases to trimming and J lost 6 bases, with 11 bases between them. The CDR3 loop reads CASSESLAGQTQYF. CDR3 in DNA: TGCGCCAGCAGTGAGTCTTTGGCGGGACAGACCCAGTACTTC.

The sample holds many counts of this clonotype. This chain joins TRBV20-1 and TRBJ2-5, with 7 bases that match TRBD2. The junction had 2 bases not matched to a gene; V was cut back by 1 base and J by 3 bases. The germline V gene encodes CDR1 DFQATT and CDR2 SNEGSKA (reference sequence). This CDR3 comprises 13 residues. CDR3 region: CSARGLAEETQYF. The CDR3 DNA reads as TGCAGTGCTAGAGGACTAGCCGAAGAGACCCAGTACTTC.

The chain recombines TRBV7-9 with TRBJ1-4, with D unresolved. The V end was cut by 0 bases, the J end by 7 bases, with 3 bases between. CDR3 size: 12 residues. The V gene's germline CDR1 is SEHNR and CDR2 FQNEAQ (reference sequence). CDR3 loop: CASSLAFEKLFF. The CDR3 DNA is TGTGCCAGCAGCTTAGCGTTTGAAAAACTGTTTTTT.

As for this clonotype: At one end the junction does not follow the germline gene, possibly because of a read error. The chain joins TRBV4-1 to TRBJ1-6; possibly TRBD1 for D (6 bases). This CDR3 is built from 16 residues. Germline V CDR1 and CDR2: MGHRA, YSYEKL. CDR3 protein: CASCQELPGQLSPLHF. The CDR3 DNA is TGCGCCAGCTGCCAAGAACTTCCGGGACAACTTTCACCCCTCCACTTT.

The CDR3 region is CASSVAQDRSIYEQYF. The CDR3 DNA reads as TGTGCCAGCAGTGTCGCCCAGGACCGATCAATCTACGAGCAGTACTTC. This chain uses TRBV6-1 with TRBJ2-7; D uncertain. Germline V lookup: CDR1 MNHNS, CDR2 SASEGT. This CDR3 has 16 residues. The V end lost 4 bases, the J end lost 3 bases, and 19 bases lay between the germline ends.

The J gene is TRBJ1-2, the V gene TRBV15; 7 positions match TRBD1. The J segment lost 8 bases and the V segment lost 1 base, leaving 7 bases of the junction unmatched. CDR1 is LNHNV, CDR2 YYDKDF, per germline (reference sequence). The CDR3 has 14 residues. The CDR3 sequence: CATSRARQGWGYTF. The CDR3 DNA reads TGTGCCACCAGCAGAGCTCGACAGGGATGGGGCTACACCTTC.

This clonotype was seen once. The V gene is TRBV5-1, the J gene TRBJ2-5; 11 bases align to TRBD1. The DNA end lines up better with TRBJ2-7; the J call may be wrong. The germline V gene encodes CDR1 SGHRS and CDR2 YFSETQ. This CDR3 comprises 13 residues. CDR3 nucleotides: TGCGCCAGCACTGGGACAGGGGGTGACGAGCAGTACTTC. Encoded protein: CASTGTGGDEQYF.

The rearrangement uses TRBV10-3 and TRBJ2-1; no clear D. This CDR3 is built from 18 residues. V lost 0 bases, J lost 0 bases, and 15 bases lay in between. Germline values: CDR1 ENHRY, CDR2 SYGVKD. This chain's CDR3 is CAISESTAKRSSYNEQFF. CDR3 nucleotide sequence: TGTGCCATCAGTGAGTCGACGGCTAAGCGTAGCTCCTACAATGAGCAGTTCTTC.

The chain couples TRBV12-3 or TRBV12-4 to TRBJ1-2; D uncertain. This CDR3 contains 14 residues. V dropped 1 base and J dropped 1 base, with 7 bases sitting between them. The CDR3 DNA reads TGTGCCAGCAGTTTAGGACCTCTTAACTATGGCTACACCTTC. It specifies CASSLGPLNYGYTF.

This chain links TRBV7-9 with TRBJ2-1; 12 positions agree with TRBD2. The V gene end was trimmed by 4 bases and the J gene end by 8 bases; junction bases not matched to a gene: 15. The CDR3 extends over 18 amino acids. CDR1 SEHNR and CDR2 FQNEAQ come from the germline V gene (reference sequence). The CDR3 is CASSSAGTSGFTGDEQFF. In DNA form, the CDR3 reads TGTGCCAGCAGCTCCGCCGGGACTAGCGGGTTTACGGGGGATGAGCAGTTCTTC.

The chain recombines TRBV4-1 with TRBJ1-5; D ambiguous. The V and J ends lost 0 bases and 9 bases respectively, with 9 bases between them. Per the germline V gene, CDR1 is MGHRA and CDR2 is YSYEKL. The CDR3 has 13 amino acids. The CDR3 here is CASSQEAGWPQHF. The CDR3 region has the DNA TGCGCCAGCAGCCAAGAGGCCGGGTGGCCCCAGCATTTT.

Remarks on this clonotype: A read error is possible here, since a much larger clone lies one base away. V is TRBV6-5 and J is TRBJ2-1, with no clear D. The V end lost 6 bases, the J end lost 6 bases, and 15 bases lay between the germline ends. CDR1 MNHEY and CDR2 SVGAGI come from the germline V gene. The CDR3 consists of 14 residues. CDR3 amino acids: CASSLDRVTNEQFF. The CDR3 DNA is TGTGCCAGCAGCTTAGACCGGGTGACCAATGAGCAGTTCTTC.

This chain links TRBV6-5 with TRBJ2-1, with D possibly matching TRBD1 (6 bases). The CDR3 loop spans 17 amino acids. In germline, CDR1 is MNHEY, CDR2 SVGAGI. V was cut by 6 bases and J by 0 bases, with 18 bases left in between. The CDR3 loop reads CASSSSALGGSYNEQFF. CDR3 bases: TGTGCCAGCAGCTCGTCGGCTTTAGGGGGCTCCTACAATGAGCAGTTCTTC.

The chain is built from TRBV20-1 and TRBJ2-3, with TRBD2 matching over 13 bases. This CDR3 has 18 amino acids. Germline trimming cut 3 bases from V and 5 bases from J; bases unmatched to any gene: 14. CDR1 DFQATT and CDR2 SNEGSKA come from the germline V gene (reference sequence). The CDR3 loop reads CSARTSGGRWAYRDTQYF. CDR3 DNA: TGCAGTGCTAGGACTAGCGGGGGGCGATGGGCCTACAGAGATACGCAGTATTTT.

The chain employs TRBV4-1 and TRBJ2-5, with 8 bases aligning to TRBD1. The CDR3 has 17 residues. CDR1 is MGHRA and CDR2 is YSYEKL in the germline V gene. With V trimmed by 2 bases and J by 2 bases, 10 bases remained unmatched. The CDR3 here is CASSQSSDRVIQETQYF. The CDR3 bases are TGCGCCAGCAGCCAATCCTCGGACAGGGTAATTCAAGAGACCCAGTACTTC.

This clonotype has just a few counts. The rearrangement uses TRBV23-1 and TRBJ2-7, with a possible D match to TRBD1 (5 bases). TRBV23-1 is an ORF, and what it does is uncertain. V lost 2 bases and J lost 2, with 16 bases in between. The CDR3 covers 16 residues. CDR3 bases: TGCGCCAGCAGTCAACCTTGGGCTGGCAGGGCCTACGAGCAGTACTTC. As protein: CASSQPWAGRAYEQYF.

As regards this clonotype: Without the conserved terminal phenylalanine or tryptophan, this CDR3 likely stems from a read error. The CDR3 nucleotides read TGTGCCAGCAGCGCCCCACTTGAAGGGGGAGCCAAAAACATTCAGTACATC. Amino acids: CASSAPLEGGAKNIQYI. The V and J genes are TRBV9 and TRBJ2-4; D might be TRBD1 (6 bases). Germline V gene lookup returns CDR1 SGDLS and CDR2 YYNGEE. The CDR3 length is 17 residues. Trimming removed 3 bases from V and 0 bases from J, with 16 bases in between.

The chain recombines TRBV28 with TRBJ2-3; D may correspond to TRBD1 or TRBD2 (5 bases each). The CDR3 totals 15 residues. Germline CDR1 is MDHEN and CDR2 is SYDVKM. With 4 bases removed from V and 2 bases from J, the gap between germline ends came to 13 bases. CDR3 amino acids: CASSSPRGSTDTQYF. The CDR3 DNA follows: TGTGCCAGCAGTTCCCCGAGGGGATCCACAGATACGCAGTATTTT.

There are a few counts of this clonotype. The rearrangement uses TRBV20-1 and TRBJ1-2; D is unclear. Between the trimmed V and J ends, which lost 3 bases and 8 bases, there was a span of 19 bases. The CDR3 has 14 amino acids. CDR1 and CDR2 (germline): DFQATT, SNEGSKA (reference sequence). As DNA, the CDR3 is TGCAGTGCTAGGGCAGGAACCTACGTCTCCGGCTACACCTTC. It specifies CSARAGTYVSGYTF.

The chain joins TRBV18 to TRBJ1-5; D unclear. Germline values: CDR1 KGHSH, CDR2 LQKENI. Trimming removed 6 bases at V and 1 base at J, with 7 bases between. The CDR3 runs to 13 residues. DNA for the CDR3: TGTGCCAGCTCCCCTGGAAGCAATCAGCCCCAGCATTTT. This gives the protein CASSPGSNQPQHF.

Only a few counts were recorded for this clonotype. This chain connects TRBV10-3 to TRBJ2-6; D tentatively fits TRBD1 or TRBD2 (5 bases each). CDR3 length: 16 amino acids. Germline-derived CDR1 and CDR2 are ENHRY and SYGVKD. V lost 6 bases to trimming and J lost 1 base, with 13 bases between them. The CDR3 coding sequence is TGTGCCATCAGGGGGACGGGCGGTTCTGGGGCCAACGTCCTGACTTTC. The encoded protein is CAIRGTGGSGANVLTF.

The V gene is TRBV4-2, the J gene TRBJ2-3; the D is unclear. CDR1 LGHNA and CDR2 YNFKEQ come from the germline V gene. Trimming pared 1 base from V and 2 bases from J, leaving 13 bases between. The CDR3 loop spans 16 amino acids. As DNA, the CDR3 is TGTGCCAGCAGCCAAGCTCTACCCGAGATCACAGATACGCAGTATTTT. This encodes CASSQALPEITDTQYF.